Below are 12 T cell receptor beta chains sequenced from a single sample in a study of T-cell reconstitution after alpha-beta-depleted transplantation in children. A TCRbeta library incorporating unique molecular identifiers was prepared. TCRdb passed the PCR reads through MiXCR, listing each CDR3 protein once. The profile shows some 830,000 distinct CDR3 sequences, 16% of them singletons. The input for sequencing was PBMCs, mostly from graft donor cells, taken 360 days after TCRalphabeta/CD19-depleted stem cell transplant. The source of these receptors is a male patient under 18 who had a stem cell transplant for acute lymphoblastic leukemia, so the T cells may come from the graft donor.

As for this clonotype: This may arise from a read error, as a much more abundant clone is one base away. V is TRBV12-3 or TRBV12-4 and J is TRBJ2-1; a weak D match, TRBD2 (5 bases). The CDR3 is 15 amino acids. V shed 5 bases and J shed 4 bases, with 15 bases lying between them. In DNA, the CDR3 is TGTGCCAGCAGTAGGGTGGAGGCTTTGTACAATGAGCAGTTCTTC. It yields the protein CASSRVEALYNEQFF.

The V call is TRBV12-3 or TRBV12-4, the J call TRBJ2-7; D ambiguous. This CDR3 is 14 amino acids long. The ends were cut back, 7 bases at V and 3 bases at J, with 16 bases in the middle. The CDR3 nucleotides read TGTGCCAGCACCGGGCCACAATCGGTCTACGAGCAGTACTTC. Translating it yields CASTGPQSVYEQYF.

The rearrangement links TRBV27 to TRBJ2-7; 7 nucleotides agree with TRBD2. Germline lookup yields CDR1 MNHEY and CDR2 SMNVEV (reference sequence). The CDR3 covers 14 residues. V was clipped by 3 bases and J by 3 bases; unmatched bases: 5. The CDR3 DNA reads TGTGCCAGCAGTTTTCAGCGGGGAGGCTACGAGCAGTACTTC. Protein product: CASSFQRGGYEQYF.

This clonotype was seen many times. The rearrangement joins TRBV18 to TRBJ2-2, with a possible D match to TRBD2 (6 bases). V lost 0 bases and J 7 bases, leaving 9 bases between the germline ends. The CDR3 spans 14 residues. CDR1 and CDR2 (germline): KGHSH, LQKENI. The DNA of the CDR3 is TGTGCCAGCTCACCACCGTGGAGGGACGGGGAGCTGTTTTTT. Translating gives CASSPPWRDGELFF.

The CDR3 loop reads CASSLDPLLRIQYF. The CDR3 coding sequence is TGTGCCAGCAGCTTAGACCCGCTCTTGAGGATTCAGTACTTC. The chain has TRBV7-2 and TRBJ2-4; D is unclear. The CDR3 has 14 residues. Looked up from germline, CDR1 is SGHTA and CDR2 is FQGNSA. Trimming left V 1 base short and J 10 bases short, with 14 bases between.

CDR3 loop: CSGGQGPGGYTF. The CDR3 DNA sequence: TGCAGCGGTGGACAGGGGCCCGGAGGCTACACCTTC. The J gene is TRBJ1-2, the V gene TRBV29-1, with TRBD1 matching over 9 bases. The trim removed 7 bases at V and 8 bases at J, leaving 8 bases unmatched. CDR3 length equals 12 residues. CDR1 and CDR2 (germline): SQVTM, ANQGSEA.

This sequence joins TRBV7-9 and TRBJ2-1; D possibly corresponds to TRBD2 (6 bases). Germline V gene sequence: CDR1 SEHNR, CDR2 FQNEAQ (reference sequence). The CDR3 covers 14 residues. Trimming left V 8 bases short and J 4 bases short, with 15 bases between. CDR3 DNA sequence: TGTGCCAGCCCGAGAGGGGCGGGGTACAATGAGCAGTTCTTC. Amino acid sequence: CASPRGAGYNEQFF.

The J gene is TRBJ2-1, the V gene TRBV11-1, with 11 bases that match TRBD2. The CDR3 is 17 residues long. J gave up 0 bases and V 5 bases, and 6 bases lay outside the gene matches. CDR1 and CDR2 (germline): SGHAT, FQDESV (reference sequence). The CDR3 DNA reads TGTGCCAGCAGCCCCCGCGGACTAGCGGGCTCCTACAATGAGCAGTTCTTC. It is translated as CASSPRGLAGSYNEQFF. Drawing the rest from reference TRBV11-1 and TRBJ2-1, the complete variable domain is EAEVAQSPRYKITEKSQAVAFWCDPISGHATLYWYRQILGQGPELLVQFQDESVVDDSQLPKDRFSAERLKGVDSTLKIQPAELGDSAMYLCASSPRGLAGSYNEQFFGPGTRLTVL.

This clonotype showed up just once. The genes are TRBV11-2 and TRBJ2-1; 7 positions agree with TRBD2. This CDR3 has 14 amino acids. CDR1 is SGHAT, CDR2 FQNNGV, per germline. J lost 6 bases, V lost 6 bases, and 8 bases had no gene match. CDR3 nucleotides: TGTGCCAGCAGTAATTGGCGGGAGAGCAATGAGCAGTTCTTC. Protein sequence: CASSNWRESNEQFF.

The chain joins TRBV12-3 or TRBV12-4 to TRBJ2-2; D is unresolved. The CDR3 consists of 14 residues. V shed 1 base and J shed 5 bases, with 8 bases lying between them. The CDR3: CASSLGGRTGELFF. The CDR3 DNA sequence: TGTGCCAGCAGTTTAGGTGGTAGGACCGGGGAGCTGTTTTTT.

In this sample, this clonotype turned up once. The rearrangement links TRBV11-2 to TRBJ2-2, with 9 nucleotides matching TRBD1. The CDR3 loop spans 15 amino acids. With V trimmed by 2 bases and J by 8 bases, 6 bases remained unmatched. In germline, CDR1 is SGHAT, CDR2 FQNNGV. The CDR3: CASSLPTGGFGELFF. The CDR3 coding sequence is TGTGCCAGCAGCTTACCGACAGGGGGATTTGGGGAGCTGTTTTTT.

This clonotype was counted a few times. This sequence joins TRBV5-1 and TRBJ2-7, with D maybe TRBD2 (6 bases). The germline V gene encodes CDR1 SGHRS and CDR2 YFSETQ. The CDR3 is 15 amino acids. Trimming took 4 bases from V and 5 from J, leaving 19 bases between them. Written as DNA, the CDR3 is TGCGCCAGCAGCGCCACCGGGACTCCCCACCACGAGCAGTACTTC. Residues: CASSATGTPHHEQYF.